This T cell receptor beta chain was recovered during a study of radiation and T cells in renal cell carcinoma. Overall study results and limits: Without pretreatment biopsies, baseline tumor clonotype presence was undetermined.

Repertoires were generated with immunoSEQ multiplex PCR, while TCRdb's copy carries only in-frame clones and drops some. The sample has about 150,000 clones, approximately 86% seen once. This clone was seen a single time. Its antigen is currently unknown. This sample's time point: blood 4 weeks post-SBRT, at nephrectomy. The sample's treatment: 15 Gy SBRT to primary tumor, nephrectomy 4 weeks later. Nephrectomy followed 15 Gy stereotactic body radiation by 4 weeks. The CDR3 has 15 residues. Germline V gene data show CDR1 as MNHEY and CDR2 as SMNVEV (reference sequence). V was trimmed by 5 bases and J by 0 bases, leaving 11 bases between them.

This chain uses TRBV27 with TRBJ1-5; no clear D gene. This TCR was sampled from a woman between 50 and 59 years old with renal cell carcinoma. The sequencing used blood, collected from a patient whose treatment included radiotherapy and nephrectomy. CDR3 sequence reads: CASSPRGDSNQPQHF. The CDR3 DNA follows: TGTGCCAGCAGTCCCCGGGGTGATAGCAATCAGCCCCAGCATTTT.